This note documents a single T cell receptor (beta chain) sequence. The sample comes from a study of cytomegalovirus exposure and HLA in healthy donors. Deletions cut 5 bases from V and 4 bases from J, with 20 bases between. The CDR3 loop spans 16 amino acids. The germline V gene encodes CDR1 MNHEY and CDR2 SMNVEV (reference sequence). PCR primers comprised 60 Vbeta and 13 Jbeta primers. TCRdb keeps only in-frame clones here, not all; method: immunoSEQ multiplex PCR. The sample records under 150,000 clones, approximately 80% being singletons. This clonotype was obtained from a man aged 30 to 45 in good health and CMV-seropositive. Sequencing was performed on PBMCs. The genes are TRBV27 and TRBJ1-2, with D unclear. Here the CDR3 reads CASSPIAGRRPYGYTF. CDR3 nucleotide sequence: TGTGCCAGCAGTCCTATAGCGGGCAGGCGGCCCTATGGCTACACCTTC.